This TCR beta chain originates from a study of T cell responses to AZD1222 COVID-19 vaccine (dated by TCRdb to the early 2020s). Regarding the research as a whole: A total of 240 or so trial participants underwent TCR sequencing, of whom about 200 had received two doses of AZD1222 and some 26 had received two doses of the MenACWY control vaccine. Trial participants were enrolled into age subgroups of 18-55, 56-69 and 70-plus years, which contained roughly 150, 30 and 60 TCR-sequenced participants, respectively.

Points on this clone: Its antigen is not yet known. No base qualities exist here, and no much larger clone lies one base off it.

The time point label, read with the paper, signifies: about 28 days (+/-7) after the second vaccine dose. Because spike-specific TCR depth and breadth did not differ between the two schedules, AZD1222 recipients who got a second dose at roughly 4 weeks were pooled with those who got a second dose at roughly 12 weeks. Vaccinee samples came from UK trials COV001 and COV002, including a single-blind randomized controlled phase 2/3 trial of AZD1222 (ChAdOx1 nCoV-19) in healthy adults. For TCRbeta chain sequencing, PBMC samples were collected from trial participants at day 0 and at day 28 after the second dose. Cut back by 5 bases and 1 base, the V and J ends lie 7 bases apart. Inclusive of the bounding cysteine and phenylalanine, the CDR3 is 13 residues long. The retained sequence is limited to the CDR3, 39 bases, with the frame set at the first base. CDR1 and CDR2 are drawn from the germline V gene: MDHEN, SYDVKM.

Study-wide conclusions, independent of this receptor: In the small 56-69-year group, the increase in depth fell short of significance, most likely because of low power. Because no day 14 peak-response samples were available, repertoires were characterized only after the peak T cell response. Participants were mostly white British and included more females than males, and it was suggested by the authors that clonal diversity may have been underestimated. Reportedly, almost half of the unique spike-specific TCRs recognized epitopes lying outside the regions that are mutated in the B.1.351 and B.1.1.7 variants. Only six or seven AZD1222 recipients were SARS-CoV-2 seropositive at baseline, limiting conclusions about previously exposed vaccinees. Spike-specific TCR breadth and depth rose significantly after two AZD1222 doses compared with day 0 and with MenACWY recipients. Vaccine-associated CD4 TCRs spanned the whole spike protein, with dominant responses in regions 160-218 and 743-854.

The CDR3 regions of human TCRbeta chains were analyzed by immunosequencing. The original methods were these. TCRs in the repertoires were matched against a reference library of SARS-CoV-2-specific TCRs that had been generated with the MIRA antigen-specificity platform. Breadth meant the fraction of unique TCRs that were SARS-CoV-2-associated, whereas depth meant the fraction of total T cells that were SARS-CoV-2-associated. Each spike-specific TCR was assigned to its reactive spike region and to a CD4 or CD8 class using the MIRA data. Log10-transformed breadth and depth values were compared by one-way ANOVA with Sidak's multiple comparisons tests. In its TCRdb copy, this immuneACCESS table keeps in-frame sequences only and misses some clones. Where compared with another copy, unresolved V genes explain less than half of these, and the others have no known cause. From that table come the V and J calls and clone size; the DNA was used to work out D and trimming. The sample table records around 130,000 clones; 91% of these occur just once. About 1.9% of the sample belongs to the ten largest clones.

This chain joins TRBV28 to TRBJ2-3; the D call is possibly TRBD1 or TRBD2, each sharing 5 bases. Sequences were derived from peripheral blood, sampled 28 days after the second AZD1222 dose. This receptor was obtained from an adult who received the AZD1222 COVID-19 vaccine. The CDR3 protein is CASSGDGTDTQYF. Read as DNA, the sequence is TGTGCCAGCAGTGGGGACGGCACAGATACGCAGTATTTT. The CDR3 plus the reference TRBV28 and TRBJ2-3 genes for the other parts give the full variable domain: DVKVTQSSRYLVKRTGEKVFLECVQDMDHENMFWYRQDPGLGLRLIYFSYDVKMKEKGDIPEGYSVSREKKERFSLILESASTNQTSMYLCASSGDGTDTQYFGPGTRLTVL.